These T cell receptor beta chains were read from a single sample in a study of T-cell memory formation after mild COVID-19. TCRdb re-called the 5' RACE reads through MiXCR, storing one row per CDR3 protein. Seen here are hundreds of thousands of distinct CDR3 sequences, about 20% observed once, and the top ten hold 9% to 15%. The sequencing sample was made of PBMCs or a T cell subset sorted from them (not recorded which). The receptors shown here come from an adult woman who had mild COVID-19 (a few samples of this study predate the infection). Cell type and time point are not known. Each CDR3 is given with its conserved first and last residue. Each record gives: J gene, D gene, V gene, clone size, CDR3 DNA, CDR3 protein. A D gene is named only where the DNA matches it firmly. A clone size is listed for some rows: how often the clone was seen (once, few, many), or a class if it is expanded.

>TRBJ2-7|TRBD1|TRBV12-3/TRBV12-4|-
TGTGCCAGCAGTGTGTCTCAGGGGGAATCCTACGAGCAGTACTTC
CASSVSQGESYEQYF
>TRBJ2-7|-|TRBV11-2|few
TGTGCCAGCAGCTACCCGTATAGCTTC
CASSYPYSF
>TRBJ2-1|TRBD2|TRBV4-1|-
TGCGCCAGCAGCACCCATAGCGGGGGCAACAATGAGCAGTTCTTC
CASSTHSGGNNEQFF
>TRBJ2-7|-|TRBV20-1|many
TGCAGTGCTAGAGATAGGAACAGTGGGGTCTACGTAGAGCAGTACTTC
CSARDRNSGVYVEQYF
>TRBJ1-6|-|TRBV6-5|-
TGTGCCAGCAAGAGATCCGGTACGAATTCACCCCTCCACTTT
CASKRSGTNSPLHF
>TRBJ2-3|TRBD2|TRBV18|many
TGTGCCAGCTCAACCTTAACTAGCGCCGAAGGCACAGATACGCAGTATTTT
CASSTLTSAEGTDTQYF
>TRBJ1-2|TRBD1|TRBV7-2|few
TGTGCCAGCAGCGCCAGGGGGCGGGTAGCTAACTATGGCTACACCTTC
CASSARGRVANYGYTF
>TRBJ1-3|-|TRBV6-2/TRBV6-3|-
TGTGCCAGCAGTTACCCGGGAAACACCATATATTTT
CASSYPGNTIYF
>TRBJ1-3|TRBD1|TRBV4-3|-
TGCGCCAGCAGCCAAAATGGACAGGACTCTGGAAACACCATATATTTT
CASSQNGQDSGNTIYF
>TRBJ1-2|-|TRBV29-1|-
TGCAGCGAGGCGGACTCCTTTGGCTACACCTTC
CSEADSFGYTF
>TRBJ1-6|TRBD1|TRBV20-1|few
TGCAGTGCTTTTGCAGGGGGGAGCGGGAATTCACCCCTCCACTTT
CSAFAGGSGNSPLHF
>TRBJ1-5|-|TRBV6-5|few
TGTGCCAGCAGTTACTCGCCAGTACAGCCCCAGCATTTT
CASSYSPVQPQHF
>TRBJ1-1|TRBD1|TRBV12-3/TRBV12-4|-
TGTGCCAGCAGCCCGGGACAGGGGCCTGAAGCTTTCTTT
CASSPGQGPEAFF
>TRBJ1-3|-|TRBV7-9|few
TGTGCCAGCAGCCACGATCTTCGAACTGGAAACACCATATATTTT
CASSHDLRTGNTIYF
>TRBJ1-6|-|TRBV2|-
TGTGCCAGCAGTGAAGTTGCCGGCACATATTCACCCCTCCACTTT
CASSEVAGTYSPLHF
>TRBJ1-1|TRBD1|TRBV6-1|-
TGTGCCAGCAGTGAGCCTGGGACAGTGAACACTGAAGCTTTCTTT
CASSEPGTVNTEAFF
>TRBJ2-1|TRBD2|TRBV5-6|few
TGTGCCAGCAGCTCGACGGGGGGGACCTACAATGAGCAGTTCTTC
CASSSTGGTYNEQFF
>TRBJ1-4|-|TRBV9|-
TGTGCCAGCAGCGTAGCTCTCCGGGTCGGAAATAATGAAAAACTGTTTTTT
CASSVALRVGNNEKLFF
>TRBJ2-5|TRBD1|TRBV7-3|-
TGTGCCAGCAGCTCAGGACAGGGAATTGTAGAGACCCAGTACTTC
CASSSGQGIVETQYF
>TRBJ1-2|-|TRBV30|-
TGTGCCTGGAGTTCTGGCGACTATGGCTACACCTTC
CAWSSGDYGYTF
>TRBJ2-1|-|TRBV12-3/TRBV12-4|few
TGTGCCAGCAGTACCCCCCTGGCTAGCTACAATGAGCAGTTCTTC
CASSTPLASYNEQFF
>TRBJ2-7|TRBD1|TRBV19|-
TGTGCCAGTAGTATTGGGACAGGGGTCGGCTACGAGCAGTACTTC
CASSIGTGVGYEQYF
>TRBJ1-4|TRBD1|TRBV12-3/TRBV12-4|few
TGTGCCAGCAGTTTACAGACAGGGTCGGGAAAACTGTTTTTT
CASSLQTGSGKLFF
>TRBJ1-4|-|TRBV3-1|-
TGTGCCAGCAGCCAAAGTCTTAATGAAAAACTGTTTTTT
CASSQSLNEKLFF
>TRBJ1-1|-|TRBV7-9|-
TGTGCCAGCATCCTCCCGGGGGAGGGGAACACTGAAGCTTTCTTT
CASILPGEGNTEAFF
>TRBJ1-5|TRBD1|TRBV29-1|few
TGCAGCGTGGGACAGGGCAATCAGCCCCAGCATTTT
CSVGQGNQPQHF
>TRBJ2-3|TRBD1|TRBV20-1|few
TGCAGTGCTGCACAACGGACAGGCGGCACAGATACGCAGTATTTT
CSAAQRTGGTDTQYF
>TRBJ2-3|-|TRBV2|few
TGTGCCACCCCCTGGGAGCCGAGGAAGACGCAGTATTTT
CATPWEPRKTQYF
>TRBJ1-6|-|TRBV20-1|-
TGCAGTGCCAGGACCGTGCCCGATTCACCCCTCCACTTT
CSARTVPDSPLHF
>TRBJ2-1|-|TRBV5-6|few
TGTGCCAGCAGCTTGGGTCGGGGGGCGAGGGGCAATGAGCAGTTCTTC
CASSLGRGARGNEQFF
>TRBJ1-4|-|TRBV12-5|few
TGTGCTAGTGGTTTGGACAGCGGAAATGAAAAACTGTTTTTT
CASGLDSGNEKLFF
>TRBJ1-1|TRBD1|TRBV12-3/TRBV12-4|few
TGTGCCAGCACCCCTAGGGGGACAGTGAACACTGAAGCTTTCTTT
CASTPRGTVNTEAFF
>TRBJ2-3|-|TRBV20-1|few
TGCAGTGCTATTTCGGATACGCAGTATTTT
CSAISDTQYF
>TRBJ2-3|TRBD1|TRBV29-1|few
TGCAGCCTCCAGGGGGTCTTGACAGATACGCAGTATTTT
CSLQGVLTDTQYF
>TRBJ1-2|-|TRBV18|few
TGTGCCAGCTCCCCGCAGAGCTCTAACTATGGCTACACCTTC
CASSPQSSNYGYTF
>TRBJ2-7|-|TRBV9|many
TGTGCCAGCAGCGTAGGACCGAGCTCCTACGAGCAGTACTTC
CASSVGPSSYEQYF
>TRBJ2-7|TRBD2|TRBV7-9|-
TGTGCCGGGAGGGCGGCAGCGGACTACGAGCAGTACTTC
CAGRAAADYEQYF
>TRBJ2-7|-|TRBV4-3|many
TGCGCCAGCAGCCAAGGGGCGACAGGTGAGACCTACGAGCAGTACTTC
CASSQGATGETYEQYF
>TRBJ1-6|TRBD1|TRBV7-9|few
TGTGCCAGCAGCTACCGAACAGGGGCGCAGAATTCACCCCTCCACTTT
CASSYRTGAQNSPLHF
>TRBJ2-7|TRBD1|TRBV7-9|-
TGTGCCAGCAGCACATCGGACAGGGGCGACGGCGAGCAGTACTTC
CASSTSDRGDGEQYF
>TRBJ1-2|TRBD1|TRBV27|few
TGTGCCAGCAGTCGGACAGGGGCATATGGCTACACCTTC
CASSRTGAYGYTF
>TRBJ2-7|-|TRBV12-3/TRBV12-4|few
TGTGCCAGCACCCCCCCCGGCAGCTTAGCCTACGAGCAGTACTTC
CASTPPGSLAYEQYF
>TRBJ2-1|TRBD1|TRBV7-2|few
TGTGCCAGCAGCCGGACAGGGGGCAACAACAATGAGCAGTTCTTC
CASSRTGGNNNEQFF
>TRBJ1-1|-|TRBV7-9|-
TGTGCCAGCAGCCAGCCCGACAGGCCTACTGAAGCTTTCTTT
CASSQPDRPTEAFF
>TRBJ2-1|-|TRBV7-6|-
TGTGCCAGCAGCTTAGTAGGGCCTAGCAATGAGCAGTTCTTC
CASSLVGPSNEQFF
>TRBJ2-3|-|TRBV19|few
TGTGCCAGTAGTATGTCAGCGGGCTACACAGATACGCAGTATTTT
CASSMSAGYTDTQYF
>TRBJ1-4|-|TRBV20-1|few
TGCAGTGCTAGAGCCCTCGGTAGGGATGAAAAACTGTTTTTT
CSARALGRDEKLFF
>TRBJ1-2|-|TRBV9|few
TGTGCCAGCAGCACCCAGGCGGTGAATTCCTATGGCTACACCTTC
CASSTQAVNSYGYTF
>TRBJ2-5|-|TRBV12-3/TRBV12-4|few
TGTGCCAGCAGTTCCGGGGGGACAGGCGATCAAGAGACCCAGTACTTC
CASSSGGTGDQETQYF
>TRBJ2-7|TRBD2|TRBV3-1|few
TGTGCCAGCAGCCAGGCCTTTGCGGGGGGCTACGAGCAGTACTTC
CASSQAFAGGYEQYF
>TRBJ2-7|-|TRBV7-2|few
TGTGCCAGCAGCCTCGGGGCGGACCTCTATGGGGAGCAGTACTTC
CASSLGADLYGEQYF
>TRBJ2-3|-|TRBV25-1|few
TGTGCCAGCAGTGATGGCGACCTCACAGATACGCAGTATTTT
CASSDGDLTDTQYF
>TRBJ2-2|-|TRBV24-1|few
TGTGCCACCAGGAAGAGGGGTGGAACCGGGGAGCTGTTTTTT
CATRKRGGTGELFF
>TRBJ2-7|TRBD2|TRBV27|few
TGTGCCAGCAAGGGACTAGCGGGAGGGATTTGGTACGAGCAGTACTTC
CASKGLAGGIWYEQYF
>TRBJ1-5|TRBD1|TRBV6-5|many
TGTGCCATCCTGGACAGGCTTAGCAATCAGCCCCAGCATTTT
CAILDRLSNQPQHF
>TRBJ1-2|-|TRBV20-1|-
TGCAGTGCTAGAGAGGGGTCTGCAGGGGAGGGCTACACCTTC
CSAREGSAGEGYTF